This T cell receptor beta chain was identified during a study of cytomegalovirus exposure and HLA in healthy donors. With respect to this clone: Antigen unknown.

Study-wide results and caveats: The authors later found most CMV-associated TCR beta chains appeared HLA-restricted. Reported findings show TCR beta sequences accurately forecast HLA-A and HLA-B alleles in most subjects. Among the sequence variants, a highly shared cluster was likely an artifact of sequencing. Several of the most significant clusters were apparently associated with common viral pathogens in a later analysis.

The PCR employed 60 Vbeta primers together with 13 Jbeta primers. Libraries were prepared by immunoSEQ multiplex PCR; TCRdb keeps only in-frame clonotypes and omits some of them. The table includes approximately 190,000 clones, over 65% detected once. The CDR3 totals 18 residues. Germline V gene data show CDR1 as SGHAT and CDR2 as FQNNGV. V was clipped by 1 base and J by 4 bases, with 20 bases between them. The chain links TRBV11-2 to TRBJ1-3; D ambiguous. The sample consisted of PBMCs. The sequence derives from a boy between 2 and 15 years old in good health and CMV-seronegative. The CDR3, as DNA: TGTGCCAGCAGCTTAGCCCCACGGGGAAGGTTGGGAGGAAACACCATATATTTT. Its translation: CASSLAPRGRLGGNTIYF.